The 10 T cell receptor beta chains listed next were all sequenced from one sample in a study of blood T cell repertoires in COVID-19. Measured with immunoSEQ multiplex PCR; TCRdb has only the in-frame clones, and not every one. This table has more than 200,000 clones, about 91% appearing once. What was sequenced was peripheral blood. The source of these receptors is a man older than 75 with acute or convalescent COVID-19.

This clone has only one observation. The V and J genes are TRBV6-6 and TRBJ2-1, with 9 bases fitting TRBD2. The CDR3 covers 15 residues. Unmatched junction bases numbered 5, after V lost 0 bases and J lost 8 bases. Germline V gene lookup returns CDR1 MNHNY and CDR2 SVGAGI (reference sequence). The CDR3, as DNA: TGTGCCAGCAGTTACTCGGGCGGGGGGGCATATGAGCAGTTCTTC. Translating gives CASSYSGGGAYEQFF.

The chain joins TRBV6-5 to TRBJ2-1; TRBD2 matches 10 bases. CDR3 size: 15 residues. V trimming: 5 bases; J trimming: 6 bases; junction bases outside the gene matches: 7. CDR1 and CDR2 from the germline V gene are MNHEY and SVGAGI. CDR3 region: CASSLSGRRSNEQFF. CDR3 nucleotide sequence: TGTGCCAGCAGTCTTAGCGGGAGGCGAAGCAATGAGCAGTTCTTC.

The rearrangement joins TRBV19 to TRBJ1-2, with 7 nucleotides matching TRBD1. CDR1 is LNHDA and CDR2 is SQIVND in the germline V gene (reference sequence). CDR3 length: 13 residues. Trimming removed 5 bases from V and 4 bases from J; junction bases left unmatched: 4. The CDR3 sequence: CASSAGTAYGYTF. CDR3 in DNA: TGTGCCAGTAGTGCCGGGACAGCCTATGGCTACACCTTC.

The V call is TRBV4-1, the J call TRBJ2-7; D perhaps matches TRBD1 (5 bases). This CDR3 has 15 amino acids. In germline, CDR1 is MGHRA, CDR2 YSYEKL. Trimming removed 1 base at V and 0 bases at J, with 10 bases between. The DNA of the CDR3 is TGCGCCAGCAGCCAAGTACAGACAGTCTCCTACGAGCAGTACTTC. This gives the protein CASSQVQTVSYEQYF.

This sequence joins TRBV4-1 and TRBJ1-2; TRBD1 aligns across 10 bases. Germline V gives CDR1 MGHRA, CDR2 YSYEKL. V lost 0 bases to trimming and J lost 4 bases; unmatched junction nucleotides: 11. This CDR3 contains 18 residues. CDR3 nucleotide sequence: TGCGCCAGCAGCCAAGAAGGTCCTTCCGGGACAGGGGCCTATGGCTACACCTTC. This codes for CASSQEGPSGTGAYGYTF.

This sequence joins TRBV29-1 and TRBJ2-2, with D possibly TRBD1 on 6 matching bases. Looked up from germline, CDR1 is SQVTM and CDR2 is ANQGSEA. The CDR3 is made up of 14 amino acids. The germline V and J ends were trimmed by 2 bases and 5 bases, with 12 bases remaining between them. The CDR3 DNA is TGCAGCGTTGAATTGGGGGCGAGGACCGGGGAGCTGTTTTTT. It codes for CSVELGARTGELFF.

This rearrangement joins TRBV7-2 to TRBJ2-7; 11 nucleotides align to TRBD1. The CDR3 is 15 amino acids. J gave up 5 bases and V 5 bases, and 8 bases lay outside the gene matches. Germline V gene data show CDR1 as SGHTA and CDR2 as FQGNSA. The CDR3, as DNA: TGTGCCAGCAGCCCTCCGGGACAGGGGGGCCACGAGCAGTACTTC. Its protein is CASSPPGQGGHEQYF.

The table lists this clone with a count of one. The chain links TRBV6-5 to TRBJ1-2; D is possibly TRBD1 (5 bases). This CDR3 is built from 15 residues. CDR1 and CDR2 from the germline V gene are MNHEY and SVGAGI. Trimming cost V 7 bases and J 2 bases, with 17 bases left between them. The CDR3 sequence: CASTTGGTTNYGYTF. As DNA, the CDR3 is TGTGCCAGCACTACCGGGGGGACGACGAACTATGGCTACACCTTC.

The rearrangement links TRBV19 to TRBJ1-4; weak D call: TRBD1 (6 bases). Germline lookup yields CDR1 LNHDA and CDR2 SQIVND (reference sequence). The V end was cut by 9 bases, the J end by 0 bases, with 20 bases between. There are 17 residues in the CDR3. The CDR3 loop is CASRQDPSGATNEKLFF. Here the CDR3 DNA reads TGTGCCAGCCGACAGGACCCTAGTGGGGCAACTAATGAAAAACTGTTTTTT.

This rearrangement joins TRBV29-1 to TRBJ2-7; TRBD2 aligns across 9 bases. The CDR3 runs to 13 residues. Germline loops: CDR1 SQVTM, CDR2 ANQGSEA. V shed 7 bases, J shed 2 bases, and the junction held 6 bases outside the gene matches. CDR3 DNA sequence: TGCAGCGCCTCTAGCGGGGCTACCTACGAGCAGTACTTC. Amino acids: CSASSGATYEQYF.